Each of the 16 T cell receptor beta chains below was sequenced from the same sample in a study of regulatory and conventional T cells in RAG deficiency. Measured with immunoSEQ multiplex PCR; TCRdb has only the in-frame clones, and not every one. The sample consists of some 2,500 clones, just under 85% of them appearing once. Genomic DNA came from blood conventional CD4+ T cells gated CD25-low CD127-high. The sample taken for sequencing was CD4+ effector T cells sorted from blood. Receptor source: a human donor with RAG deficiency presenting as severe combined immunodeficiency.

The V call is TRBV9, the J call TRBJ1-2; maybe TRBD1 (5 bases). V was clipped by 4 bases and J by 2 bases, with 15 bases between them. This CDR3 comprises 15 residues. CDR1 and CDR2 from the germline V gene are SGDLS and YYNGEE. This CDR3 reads CASSHSAGPNYGYTF. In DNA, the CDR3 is TGTGCCAGCAGCCATTCAGCGGGACCGAACTATGGCTACACCTTC.

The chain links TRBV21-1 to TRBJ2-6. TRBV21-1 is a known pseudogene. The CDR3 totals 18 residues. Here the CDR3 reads CASRSGVLQQSRANVLTF. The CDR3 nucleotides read TGTGCCAGCAGAAGTGGCGTGCTACAACAAAGTCGGGCCAACGTCCTGACTTTC.

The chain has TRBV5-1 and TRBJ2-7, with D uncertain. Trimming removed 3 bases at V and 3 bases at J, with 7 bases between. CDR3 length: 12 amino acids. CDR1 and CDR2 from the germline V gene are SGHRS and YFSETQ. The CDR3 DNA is TGCGCCAGCAGCTCCTTTCGCTACGAGCAGTACTTC. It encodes CASSSFRYEQYF.

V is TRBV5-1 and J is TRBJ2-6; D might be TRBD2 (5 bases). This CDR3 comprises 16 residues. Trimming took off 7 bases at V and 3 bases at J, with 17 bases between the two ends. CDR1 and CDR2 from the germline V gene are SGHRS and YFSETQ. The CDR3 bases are TGCGCCAGCGGACTCACCGTGTGGAGTGGGGCCAACGTCCTGACTTTC. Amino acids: CASGLTVWSGANVLTF.

CDR3 residues: CASSSPGQSYNEQFF. CDR3 coding DNA: TGTGCCAGCAGCTCCCCGGGACAGAGCTACAATGAGCAGTTCTTC. The rearrangement links TRBV5-4 to TRBJ2-1; TRBD1 aligns across 7 bases. Germline trimming cut 3 bases from V and 3 bases from J; bases unmatched to any gene: 6. This CDR3 is built from 15 residues. From germline, CDR1 is SGHNT and CDR2 YYREEE (reference sequence).

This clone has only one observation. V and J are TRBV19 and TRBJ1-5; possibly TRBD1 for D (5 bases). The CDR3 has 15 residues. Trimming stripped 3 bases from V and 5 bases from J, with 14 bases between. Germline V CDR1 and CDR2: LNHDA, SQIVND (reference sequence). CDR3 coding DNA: TGTGCCAGTAGTATCCAAGGGGCTAATTATCAGCCCCAGCATTTT. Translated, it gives CASSIQGANYQPQHF.

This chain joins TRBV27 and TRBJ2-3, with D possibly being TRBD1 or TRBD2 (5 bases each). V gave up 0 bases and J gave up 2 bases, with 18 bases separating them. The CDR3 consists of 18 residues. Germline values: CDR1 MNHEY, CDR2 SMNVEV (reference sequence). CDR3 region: CASSLSGVIGQPTDTQYF. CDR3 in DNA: TGTGCCAGCAGTTTATCGGGGGTTATTGGACAACCCACAGATACGCAGTATTTT.

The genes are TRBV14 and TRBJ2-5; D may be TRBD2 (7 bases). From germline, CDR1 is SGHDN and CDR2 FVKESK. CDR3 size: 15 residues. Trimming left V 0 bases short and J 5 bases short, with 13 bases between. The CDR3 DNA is TGTGCCAGCAGCCAAGAGGCGGGGGCATGGGAGACCCAGTACTTC. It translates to CASSQEAGAWETQYF.

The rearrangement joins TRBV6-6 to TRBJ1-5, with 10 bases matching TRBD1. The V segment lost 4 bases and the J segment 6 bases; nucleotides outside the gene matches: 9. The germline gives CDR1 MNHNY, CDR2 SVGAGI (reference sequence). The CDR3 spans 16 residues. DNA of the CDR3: TGTGCCAGCAGTTTCTACGCCGGGGACAGGGGTCAGCCCCAGCATTTT. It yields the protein CASSFYAGDRGQPQHF.

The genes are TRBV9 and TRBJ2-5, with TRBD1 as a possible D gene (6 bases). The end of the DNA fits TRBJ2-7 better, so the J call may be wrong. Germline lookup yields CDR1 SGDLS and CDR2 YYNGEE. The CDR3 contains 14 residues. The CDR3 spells CASSVVGQSSEQYF. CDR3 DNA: TGTGCCAGCAGCGTAGTAGGACAGTCTAGCGAGCAGTACTTC.

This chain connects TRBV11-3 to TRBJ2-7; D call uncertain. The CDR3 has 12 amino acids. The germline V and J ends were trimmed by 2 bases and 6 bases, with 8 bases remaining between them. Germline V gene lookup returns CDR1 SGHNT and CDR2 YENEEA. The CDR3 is CASSLILSEQYF. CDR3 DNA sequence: TGTGCCAGCAGCTTAATACTCTCCGAGCAGTACTTC. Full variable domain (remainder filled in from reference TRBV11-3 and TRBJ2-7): EAGVVQSPRYKIIEKKQPVAFWCNPISGHNTLYWYLQNLGQGPELLIRYENEEAVDDSQLPKDRFSAERLKGVDSTLKIQPAELGDSAVYLCASSLILSEQYFGPGTRLTVT.

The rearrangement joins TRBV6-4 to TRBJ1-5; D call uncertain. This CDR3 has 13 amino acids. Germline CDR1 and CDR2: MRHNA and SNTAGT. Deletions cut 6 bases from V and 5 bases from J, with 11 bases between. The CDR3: CASSPGVYQPQHF. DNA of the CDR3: TGTGCCAGCAGCCCCGGGGTTTATCAGCCCCAGCATTTT.

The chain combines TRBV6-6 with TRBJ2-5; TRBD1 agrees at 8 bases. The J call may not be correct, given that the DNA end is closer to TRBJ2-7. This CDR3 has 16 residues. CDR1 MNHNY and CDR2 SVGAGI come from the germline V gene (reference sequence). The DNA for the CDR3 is TGTGCCAGCAGTTACCCCTGGACAGGGAACGGGTACGAGCAGTACTTC. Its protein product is CASSYPWTGNGYEQYF.

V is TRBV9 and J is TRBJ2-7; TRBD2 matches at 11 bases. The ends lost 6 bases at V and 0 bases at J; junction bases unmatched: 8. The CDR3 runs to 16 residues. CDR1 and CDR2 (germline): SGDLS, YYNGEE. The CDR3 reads CASTKTGTSGSYEQYF. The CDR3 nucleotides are TGTGCCAGCACCAAAACCGGGACTAGCGGCTCCTACGAGCAGTACTTC.

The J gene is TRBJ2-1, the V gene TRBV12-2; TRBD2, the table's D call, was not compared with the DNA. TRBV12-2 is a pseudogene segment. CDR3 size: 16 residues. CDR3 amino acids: CASRLGLAGTYNEQFF. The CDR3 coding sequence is TGTGCAAGTCGCTTAGGACTAGCGGGGACCTACAATGAGCAGTTCTTC.

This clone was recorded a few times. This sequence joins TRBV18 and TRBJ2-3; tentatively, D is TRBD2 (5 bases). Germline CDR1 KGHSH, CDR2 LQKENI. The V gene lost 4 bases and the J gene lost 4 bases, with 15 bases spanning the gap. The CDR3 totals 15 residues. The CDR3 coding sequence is TGTGCCAGCTCACGAGTACTAGTTGAGGCAGATACGCAGTATTTT. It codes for CASSRVLVEADTQYF.